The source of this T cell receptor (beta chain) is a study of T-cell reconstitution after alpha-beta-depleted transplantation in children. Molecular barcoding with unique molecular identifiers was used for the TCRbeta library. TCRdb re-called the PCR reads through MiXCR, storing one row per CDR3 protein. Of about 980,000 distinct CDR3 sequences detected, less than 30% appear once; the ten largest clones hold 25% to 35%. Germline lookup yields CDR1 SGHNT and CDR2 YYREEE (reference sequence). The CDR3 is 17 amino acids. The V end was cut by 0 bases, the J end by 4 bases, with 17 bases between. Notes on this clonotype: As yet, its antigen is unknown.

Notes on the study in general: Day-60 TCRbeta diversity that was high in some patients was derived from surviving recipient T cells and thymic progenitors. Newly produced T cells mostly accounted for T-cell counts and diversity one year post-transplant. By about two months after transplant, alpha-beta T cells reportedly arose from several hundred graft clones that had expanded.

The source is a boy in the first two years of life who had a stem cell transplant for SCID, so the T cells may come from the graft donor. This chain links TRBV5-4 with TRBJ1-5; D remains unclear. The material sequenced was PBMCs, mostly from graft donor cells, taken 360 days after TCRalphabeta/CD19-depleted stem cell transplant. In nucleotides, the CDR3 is TGTGCCAGCAGCTTGGCCATCAGGACGGCGGGGAATCAGCCCCAGCATTTT. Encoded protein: CASSLAIRTAGNQPQHF.